This TCR beta chain was found in a study of CD8+ T cells in alopecia areata. Germline V lookup: CDR1 MNHEY, CDR2 SVGAGI. CDR3 size: 14 residues. V lost 4 bases to trimming and J lost 4 bases; unmatched junction nucleotides: 6. Extracted from the samples, RNA was reverse transcribed into cDNA to serve as the sequencing template. Profiling relied on immunoSEQ multiplex PCR, and the TCRdb table lists in-frame clones only, not all of them. This sample has more than 110,000 clones; about 60% occur once, and the top ten carry under 6.5%. Alopecia areata patients had lesional scalp punch biopsies and peripheral blood taken from them. Sorted out of PBMCs were CD4+ T cells and CD8+ T cells.

This TCR derives from a human donor with alopecia areata. The specimen comprised CD4+ T cells sorted from blood, sampled at week 0. The chain joins TRBV6-5 to TRBJ1-2, with 7 bases that match TRBD1. In DNA, the CDR3 is TGTGCCAGCAGTTCCGGAGGGACAGCCTATGGCTACACCTTC. Translation: CASSSGGTAYGYTF.